This entry is about one T cell receptor (beta chain). This record comes from a study of cytomegalovirus exposure and HLA in healthy donors. Vbeta (60) and Jbeta (13) primers were used in the PCR. The data were produced by immunoSEQ multiplex PCR, yet TCRdb's version contains in-frame clones alone and is incomplete. The data show some 150,000 clones, with approximately 80% seen just once and 3.5% to 5.5% held by the top ten. CDR3 length: 15 residues. CDR1 and CDR2 (germline): SGHVS, FQNEAQ. V gave up 4 bases and J gave up 8 bases, with 15 bases separating them. This receptor was identified in a woman between 35 and 50 years old in good health and CMV-seropositive. V is TRBV7-8 and J is TRBJ1-6, with D possibly matching TRBD1 (6 bases). The sequenced sample consisted of PBMCs. The CDR3 region has the DNA TGTGCCAGCAGCTCCTACAGGGTCCGGGATTCACCCCTCCACTTT. This encodes CASSSYRVRDSPLHF.